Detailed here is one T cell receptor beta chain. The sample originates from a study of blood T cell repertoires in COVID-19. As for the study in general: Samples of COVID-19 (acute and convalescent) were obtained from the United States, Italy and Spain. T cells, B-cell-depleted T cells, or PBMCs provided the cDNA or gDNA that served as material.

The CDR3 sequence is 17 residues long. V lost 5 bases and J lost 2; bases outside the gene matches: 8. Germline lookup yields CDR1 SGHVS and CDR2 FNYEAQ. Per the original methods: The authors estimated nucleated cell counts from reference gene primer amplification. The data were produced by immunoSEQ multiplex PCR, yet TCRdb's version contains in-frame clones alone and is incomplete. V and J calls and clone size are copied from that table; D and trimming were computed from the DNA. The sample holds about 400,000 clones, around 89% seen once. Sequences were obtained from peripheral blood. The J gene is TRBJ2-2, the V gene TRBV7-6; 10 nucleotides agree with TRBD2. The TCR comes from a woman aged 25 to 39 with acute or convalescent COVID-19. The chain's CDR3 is CASSLLPSGGNTGELFF. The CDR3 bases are TGTGCCAGCAGCCTTCTCCCTAGCGGGGGTAACACCGGGGAGCTGTTTTTT.